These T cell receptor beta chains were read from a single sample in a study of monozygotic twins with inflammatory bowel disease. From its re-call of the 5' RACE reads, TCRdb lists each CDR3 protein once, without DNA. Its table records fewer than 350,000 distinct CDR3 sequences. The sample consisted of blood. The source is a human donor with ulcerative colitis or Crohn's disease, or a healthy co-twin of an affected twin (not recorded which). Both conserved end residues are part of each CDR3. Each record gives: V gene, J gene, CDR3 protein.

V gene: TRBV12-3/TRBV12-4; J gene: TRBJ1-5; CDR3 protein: CASSSRQGGSNQPQHF
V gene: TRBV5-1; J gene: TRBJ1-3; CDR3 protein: CASSLSPSDGNTIYF
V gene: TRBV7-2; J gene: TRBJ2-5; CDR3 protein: CASSLGVVRGLETQYF
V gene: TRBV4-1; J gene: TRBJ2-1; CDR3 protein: CASSLNRDRIMNEQFF
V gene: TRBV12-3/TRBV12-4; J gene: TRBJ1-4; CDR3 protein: CASSSNDRGGGKLFF
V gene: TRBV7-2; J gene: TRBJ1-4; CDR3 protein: CASSLYTGATNEKLFF
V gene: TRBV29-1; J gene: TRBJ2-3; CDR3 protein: CSGGPSGSTDTQYF
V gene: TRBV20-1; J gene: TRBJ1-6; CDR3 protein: CSDRGQGSHSPLHF
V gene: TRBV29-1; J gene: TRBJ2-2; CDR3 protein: CSAETRTNTGELFF
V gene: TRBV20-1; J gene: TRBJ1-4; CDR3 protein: CSGQRGGPNEKLFF
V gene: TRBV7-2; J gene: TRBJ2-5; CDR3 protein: CASSPYRLAGVETQYF
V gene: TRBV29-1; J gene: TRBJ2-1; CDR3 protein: CSVPDRAYNEQFF
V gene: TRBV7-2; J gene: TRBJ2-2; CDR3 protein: CASSSGGGRSYTGELYF
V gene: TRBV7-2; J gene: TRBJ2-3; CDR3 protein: CASSLGAGGIDTQYF
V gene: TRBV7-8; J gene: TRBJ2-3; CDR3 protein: CASSLGWFADTQYF
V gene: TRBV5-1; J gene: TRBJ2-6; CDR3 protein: CASSQQVPGANVLTF
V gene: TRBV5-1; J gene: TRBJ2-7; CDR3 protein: CASSLDRSYEQYF
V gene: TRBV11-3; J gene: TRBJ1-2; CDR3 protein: CASSLSHRGYGYTF
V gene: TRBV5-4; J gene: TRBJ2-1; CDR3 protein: CASSLGTSGIDEQFF
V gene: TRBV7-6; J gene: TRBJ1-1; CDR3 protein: CASSLGGATEAFF
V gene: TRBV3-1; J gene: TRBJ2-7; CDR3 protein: CASSQMTGRHEQYF
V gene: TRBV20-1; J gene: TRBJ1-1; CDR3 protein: CSADSGATEAFF
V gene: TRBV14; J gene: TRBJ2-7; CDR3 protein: CASSQVPGIEQYF
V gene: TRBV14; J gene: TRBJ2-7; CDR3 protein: CASSQLYYEQYF
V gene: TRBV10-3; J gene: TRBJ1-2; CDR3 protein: CAIRPTGDSYFYGYTF
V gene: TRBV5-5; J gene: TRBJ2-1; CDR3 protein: CASSPDPSSYNEQFF
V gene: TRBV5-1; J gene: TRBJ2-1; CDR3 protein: CASSLGGLAGEEQFF
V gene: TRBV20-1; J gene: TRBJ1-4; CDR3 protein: CSALYRGGEKLFF
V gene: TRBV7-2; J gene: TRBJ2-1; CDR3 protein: CASSPSAGGKRNEQFF
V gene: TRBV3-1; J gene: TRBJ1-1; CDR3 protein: CASSQKSLNTEAFF
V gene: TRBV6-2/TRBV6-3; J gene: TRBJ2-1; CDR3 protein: CASSYSGPGQYEQFF
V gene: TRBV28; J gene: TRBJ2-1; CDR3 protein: CASSPDTKQFF
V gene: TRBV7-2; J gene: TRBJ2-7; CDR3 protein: CASSFRQFYYYEQHF
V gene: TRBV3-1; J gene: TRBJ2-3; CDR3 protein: CASSQAAGTGQYF
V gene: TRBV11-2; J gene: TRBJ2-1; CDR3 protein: CASSLEGAGGPGYNEQFF
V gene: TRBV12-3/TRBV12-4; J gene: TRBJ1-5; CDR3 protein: CATSGPNQPQHF
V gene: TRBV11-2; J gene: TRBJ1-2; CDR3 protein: CASSQDRTLGFGYTF
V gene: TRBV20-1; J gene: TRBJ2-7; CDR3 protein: CSARVLSSGSRYEQYF
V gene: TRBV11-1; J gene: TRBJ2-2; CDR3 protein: CASSSRLAGGWWTGELFF
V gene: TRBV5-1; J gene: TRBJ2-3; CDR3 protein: CASSAGFPGLAAKGDTQYF
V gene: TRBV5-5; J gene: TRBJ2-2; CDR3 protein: CASSLEGWTGYAGELFF
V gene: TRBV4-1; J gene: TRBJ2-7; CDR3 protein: CASSQGVGQKSFYEQYF
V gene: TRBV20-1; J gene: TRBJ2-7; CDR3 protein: CSGTWGSYEQYF
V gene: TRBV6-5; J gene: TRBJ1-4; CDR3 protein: CASSYSSKQDEKLFF
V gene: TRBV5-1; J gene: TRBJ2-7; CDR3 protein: CASSLPPSEQYF
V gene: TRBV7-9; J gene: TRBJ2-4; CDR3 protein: CASSSLGQGGNMQYF
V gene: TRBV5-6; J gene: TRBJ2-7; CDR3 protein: CASSPSRINTKEYF
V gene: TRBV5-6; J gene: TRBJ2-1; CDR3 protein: CASSLGPQSSYNEQFF
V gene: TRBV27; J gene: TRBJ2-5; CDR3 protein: CASSKLTSGGQETQYF
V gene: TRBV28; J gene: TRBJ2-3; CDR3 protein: CASSLGPPRTGTDTQYF
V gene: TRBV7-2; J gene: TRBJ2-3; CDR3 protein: CASSLLGRTQYF
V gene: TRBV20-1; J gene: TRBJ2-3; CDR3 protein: CTGHSSGFTDTQYF
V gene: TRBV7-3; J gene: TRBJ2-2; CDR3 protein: CASSLNLNTGELFF